The entry below describes one T cell receptor (beta chain). The antigen is unknown. The CDR3 runs to 15 residues. Trimming removed 1 base from V and 2 bases from J; junction bases left unmatched: 2. Germline V gives CDR1 LGHNA, CDR2 YSLEER. The authors distributed each subset's genomic DNA evenly over several immunoSEQ plates. The assay was immunoSEQ multiplex PCR, and TCRdb's table has in-frame clones only and misses some. The sample holds roughly 2.6 million clones; around 94% are singletons and the top ten take roughly 0.14%. The data derive from a study of shared clonotypes between healthy human individuals. Study-level results: Genetic and exposure-history diversity was limited by the few donors.

This receptor was obtained from a man aged 18-30 years in good health. The V call is TRBV4-3, the J call TRBJ2-3; 8 bases are shared with TRBD1. Sequencing used naive CD4+ T cells sorted from blood. As to subset: CD45RA+ positively selected. The CDR3 protein is CASSQGTGTTDTQYF. CDR3 bases: TGCGCCAGCAGCCAAGGGACAGGGACCACAGATACGCAGTATTTT.